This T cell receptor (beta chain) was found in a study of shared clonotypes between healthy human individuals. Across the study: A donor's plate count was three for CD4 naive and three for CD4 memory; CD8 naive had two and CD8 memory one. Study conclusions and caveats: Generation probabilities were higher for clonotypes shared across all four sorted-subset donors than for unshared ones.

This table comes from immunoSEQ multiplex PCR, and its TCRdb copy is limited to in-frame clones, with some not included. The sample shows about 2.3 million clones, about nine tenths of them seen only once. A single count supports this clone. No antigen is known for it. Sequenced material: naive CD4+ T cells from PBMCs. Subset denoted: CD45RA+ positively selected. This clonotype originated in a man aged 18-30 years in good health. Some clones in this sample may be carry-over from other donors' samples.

The CDR3, as DNA: TGTGCCAGTAGTATAGGCCGTCAGAACACTGAAGCTTTCTTT. It codes for CASSIGRQNTEAFF. This chain connects TRBV19 to TRBJ1-1, with D unresolved. Germline CDR1 is LNHDA and CDR2 is SQIVND (reference sequence). The CDR3 is made up of 14 amino acids. The V end was cut by 1 base, the J end by 1 base, with 7 bases between. Supplemented by reference TRBV19 and TRBJ1-1, the full variable domain reads DGGITQSPKYLFRKEGQNVTLSCEQNLNHDAMYWYRQDPGQGLRLIYYSQIVNDFQKGDIAEGYSVSREKKESFPLTVTSAQKNPTAFYLCASSIGRQNTEAFFGQGTRLTVV.